This T cell receptor (beta chain) was observed in a study of pediatric ulcerative colitis. With respect to this clone: Antigen unknown.

Study conclusions and caveats: Repertoires came from total lymphocyte DNA, so rare subsets like regulatory T cells may be missed.

Sequenced by immunoSEQ multiplex PCR; TCRdb stores in-frame clones only, minus some. Seen here are tens of thousands of clones, 70% to 80% observed once, and the top ten hold 5% to 5.5%. This receptor was identified in a boy aged 5-17 years with moderate ulcerative colitis. Sequenced input: blood.

The CDR3 spells CASSHEDRATEAFF. The CDR3 DNA follows: TGTGCCAGCAGCCACGAAGACAGGGCCACTGAAGCTTTCTTT. The chain has TRBV6-5 and TRBJ1-1, with 7 bases lining up with TRBD1. The V gene end was trimmed by 6 bases and the J gene end by 4 bases; junction bases not matched to a gene: 8. The CDR3 spans 14 residues. The germline gives CDR1 MNHEY, CDR2 SVGAGI.